One and the same sample provided the 23 T cell receptor beta chains below, sequenced in a study of cytomegalovirus exposure and HLA in healthy donors. 60 Vbeta and 13 Jbeta primers were used in PCR. Profiling relied on immunoSEQ multiplex PCR, and the TCRdb table lists in-frame clones only, not all of them. The sample comprises 100,000 to 150,000 clones, roughly 70% of which are singletons, and about 2.1% rests with the top ten. The sequencing input was PBMCs. All receptors derive from a woman in her forties in good health and CMV-seropositive.

The chain carries TRBV30 and TRBJ1-1, with D perhaps TRBD1 (5 bases). V lost 8 bases to trimming and J lost 5 bases, with 18 bases between them. CDR1 is GTSNPN and CDR2 is SVGIG in the germline V gene (reference sequence). The CDR3 is 13 residues long. The CDR3 spells CAGDQGSGTEAFF. CDR3 coding DNA: TGTGCCGGGGACCAGGGAAGCGGGACTGAAGCTTTCTTT.

The chain employs TRBV7-2 and TRBJ1-2; 9 bases are shared with TRBD1. J gave up 7 bases and V 5 bases, and 8 bases lay outside the gene matches. From germline, CDR1 is SGHTA and CDR2 FQGNSA. This CDR3 has 14 amino acids. CDR3 sequence: CASSPWTGEGGYTF. The CDR3 region has the DNA TGTGCCAGCAGCCCATGGACAGGGGAAGGTGGCTACACCTTC. Drawing the rest from reference TRBV7-2 and TRBJ1-2, the complete variable domain is GAGVSQSPSNKVTEKGKDVELRCDPISGHTALYWYRQSLGQGLEFLIYFQGNSAPDKSGLPSDRFSAERTGGSVSTLTIQRTQQEDSAVYLCASSPWTGEGGYTFGSGTRLTVV.

This clone was seen more than once but under ten times. The chain carries TRBV13 and TRBJ1-3; possibly TRBD1 for D (5 bases). The CDR3 totals 14 residues. Trimming took off 2 bases at V and 3 bases at J, with 8 bases between the two ends. CDR1 is PRHDT, CDR2 FYEKMQ, per germline (reference sequence). CDR3 DNA: TGTGCCAGCAGCTTAACGGGGGGTGGAAACACCATATATTTT. The encoded protein is CASSLTGGGNTIYF.

The chain combines TRBV19 with TRBJ1-2; 7 bases fit TRBD1. V was pared by 1 base and J by 3 bases, with 5 bases of the junction left unmatched. Germline values: CDR1 LNHDA, CDR2 SQIVND (reference sequence). This CDR3 comprises 15 residues. The CDR3 bases are TGTGCCAGTAGTATAGGACAGGGCCGGGACTATGGCTACACCTTC. The encoded protein is CASSIGQGRDYGYTF.

V gene TRBV27 combines with J gene TRBJ2-1; TRBD2 aligns across 13 bases. This CDR3 spans 17 amino acids. CDR1 and CDR2 from the germline V gene are MNHEY and SMNVEV (reference sequence). J lost 6 bases, V lost 7 bases, and 12 bases had no gene match. The CDR3 DNA reads TGTGCCAGCAAGGACTGGTCACTAGCGGGGGGGGTCAATGAGCAGTTCTTC. This translates into CASKDWSLAGGVNEQFF.

The gene calls are TRBV29-1 and TRBJ2-2, with a weak D call TRBD2 (6 bases). This CDR3 has 14 amino acids. V dropped 4 bases and J dropped 6 bases, with 15 bases sitting between them. From germline, CDR1 is SQVTM and CDR2 ANQGSEA. CDR3: CSVGLGSGAGELFF. CDR3 in DNA: TGCAGCGTTGGCCTAGGGTCGGGAGCCGGGGAGCTGTTTTTT.

The V call is TRBV4-3, the J call TRBJ2-7; 8 nucleotides align to TRBD1. Trimming removed 4 bases from V and 6 bases from J; junction bases left unmatched: 14. The germline CDR1 and CDR2 sequences are LGHNA and YSLEER. The CDR3 has 16 amino acids. The CDR3, as DNA: TGCGCCAGCAGCCTCACCAGGGGGCGCGTACTATCCGAGCAGTACTTC. This gives the protein CASSLTRGRVLSEQYF.

This chain uses TRBV4-2 with TRBJ2-7; D possibly corresponds to TRBD2 (7 bases). The V end lost 0 bases, the J end lost 6 bases, and 15 bases lay between the germline ends. This CDR3 has 15 amino acids. The germline gives CDR1 LGHNA, CDR2 YNFKEQ. The CDR3 DNA is TGTGCCAGCAGCCAAGAGGGGACCGCGGGGGCCGAGCAGTACTTC. Protein: CASSQEGTAGAEQYF.

The chain links TRBV28 to TRBJ1-1; TRBD1 is a possible D gene (5 bases). The V end lost 7 bases, the J end lost 0 bases, and 21 bases lay between the germline ends. Germline V CDR1 and CDR2: MDHEN, SYDVKM. This CDR3 has 17 residues. The CDR3 region is CASTVLLQRGLNTEAFF. Here the CDR3 DNA reads TGTGCCAGCACAGTATTACTCCAGCGGGGACTGAACACTGAAGCTTTCTTT.

The V gene is TRBV13, the J gene TRBJ2-7, with a possible D match to TRBD1 (6 bases). Germline values: CDR1 PRHDT, CDR2 FYEKMQ (reference sequence). Trimming pared 2 bases from V and 3 bases from J, leaving 11 bases between. This CDR3 has 14 amino acids. Written as DNA, the CDR3 is TGTGCCAGCAGCTTAACAGGGCAGGGCTACGAGCAGTACTTC. Residues: CASSLTGQGYEQYF.

This chain connects TRBV4-3 to TRBJ2-1; the D is unclear. The CDR3 is made up of 17 amino acids. V shed 0 bases and J shed 0 bases, with 12 bases lying between them. Germline V gene sequence: CDR1 LGHNA, CDR2 YSLEER. The CDR3 spells CASSQEVTRNSYNEQFF. The CDR3 DNA is TGCGCCAGCAGCCAAGAGGTCACTCGTAACTCCTACAATGAGCAGTTCTTC.

The chain is built from TRBV7-8 and TRBJ2-2; TRBD1 is a possible D gene (6 bases). Germline V gene sequence: CDR1 SGHVS, CDR2 FQNEAQ. The V and J ends lost 3 bases and 3 bases respectively, with 14 bases between them. The CDR3 is 16 amino acids. The CDR3 is CASSLADRSYTGELFF. DNA of the CDR3: TGTGCCAGCAGCTTGGCTGACAGGTCATACACCGGGGAGCTGTTTTTT.

The chain carries TRBV19 and TRBJ1-2; D not certain. The CDR3 loop spans 13 amino acids. The V and J ends lost 2 bases and 8 bases respectively, with 12 bases between them. CDR1 and CDR2 (germline): LNHDA, SQIVND (reference sequence). CDR3: CASSISDKGGYTF. CDR3 DNA: TGTGCCAGTAGTATAAGTGACAAAGGCGGCTACACCTTC. Full variable domain (rest looked up from reference TRBV19 and TRBJ1-2): DGGITQSPKYLFRKEGQNVTLSCEQNLNHDAMYWYRQDPGQGLRLIYYSQIVNDFQKGDIAEGYSVSREKKESFPLTVTSAQKNPTAFYLCASSISDKGGYTFGSGTRLTVV.

This chain connects TRBV9 to TRBJ2-1; 14 positions agree with TRBD2. Per the germline V gene, CDR1 is SGDLS and CDR2 is YYNGEE. The CDR3 length is 20 residues. J was trimmed by 0 bases and V by 0 bases; bases with no gene match: 8. The CDR3 spells CASSVEGLAGDRSSYNEQFF. The CDR3 coding sequence is TGTGCCAGCAGCGTAGAGGGACTAGCGGGAGACCGAAGCTCCTACAATGAGCAGTTCTTC.

This chain connects TRBV2 to TRBJ2-7; D remains ambiguous. CDR3 length equals 14 residues. V was shortened by 0 bases and J by 6 bases, with 12 bases between the two germline ends. Germline loops: CDR1 SNHLY, CDR2 FYNNEI. As DNA, the CDR3 is TGTGCCAGCAGTGAAGCGACTGACTTGGGCGAGCAGTACTTC. This codes for CASSEATDLGEQYF. The whole variable domain, filled in from reference TRBV2 and TRBJ2-7, reads EPEVTQTPSHQVTQMGQEVILRCVPISNHLYFYWYRQILGQKVEFLVSFYNNEISEKSEIFDDQFSVERPDGSNFTLKIRSTKLEDSAMYFCASSEATDLGEQYFGPGTRLTVT.

The V call is TRBV19, the J call TRBJ1-1; D is possibly TRBD1 (5 bases). V lost 3 bases to trimming and J lost 0 bases, with 20 bases between them. This CDR3 is 18 amino acids long. CDR1 is LNHDA and CDR2 is SQIVND in the germline V gene (reference sequence). The chain's CDR3 is CASSIGVGGELLNTEAFF. As DNA, the CDR3 is TGTGCCAGTAGTATTGGCGTTGGGGGGGAGTTATTGAACACTGAAGCTTTCTTT.

The chain links TRBV28 to TRBJ2-1, with TRBD2 matching 9 bases. J was trimmed by 5 bases and V by 2 bases; bases with no gene match: 16. Germline loops: CDR1 MDHEN, CDR2 SYDVKM. There are 19 residues in the CDR3. The CDR3 coding sequence is TGTGCCAGCAGTTTAGGGGTCGGCGCGGGAGGGAGTTGGGACAATGAGCAGTTCTTC. It translates to CASSLGVGAGGSWDNEQFF.

The chain is built from TRBV25-1 and TRBJ1-4, with 8 positions matching TRBD1. The CDR3 runs to 16 residues. The V and J ends lost 0 bases and 2 bases, in that order; junction bases with no gene match: 2. Germline V gene sequence: CDR1 MGHDK, CDR2 SYGVNS. CDR3 bases: TGTGCCAGCAGTGAATATGGACAGGGCACTAATGAAAAACTGTTTTTT. Protein sequence: CASSEYGQGTNEKLFF.

In this sample, this clone turned up once. The gene calls are TRBV30 and TRBJ1-2; no reliable D call. CDR3 length: 15 amino acids. Germline loops: CDR1 GTSNPN, CDR2 SVGIG (reference sequence). Trimming took 0 bases from V and 2 from J, leaving 13 bases between them. The CDR3 DNA reads TGTGCCTGGAGTGTACAAGTAGCCTCCAACTATGGCTACACCTTC. Protein sequence: CAWSVQVASNYGYTF. The full variable domain, completed using reference TRBV30 and TRBJ1-2, is SQTIHQWPATLVQPVGSPLSLECTVEGTSNPNLYWYRQAAGRGLQLLFYSVGIGQISSEVPQNLSASRPQDRQFILSSKKLLLSDSGFYLCAWSVQVASNYGYTFGSGTRLTVV.

V and J are TRBV19 and TRBJ1-5; D may be TRBD1 (6 bases). Trimming pared 6 bases from V and 4 bases from J, leaving 13 bases between. This CDR3 spans 14 amino acids. The germline V gene has CDR1 LNHDA and CDR2 SQIVND (reference sequence). CDR3 sequence (DNA): TGTGCCAGTAGGATTACAGGGAAAAATCAGCCCCAGCATTTT. As protein: CASRITGKNQPQHF.

The V call is TRBV27, the J call TRBJ2-5; 9 bases agree with TRBD1. Matching the DNA end better, TRBJ2-7 makes the J call doubtful. From germline, CDR1 is MNHEY and CDR2 SMNVEV (reference sequence). This CDR3 contains 14 residues. CDR3 sequence reads: CASRRDRASYEQYF. CDR3 sequence (DNA): TGTGCCAGCAGACGGGACAGGGCCTCCTACGAGCAGTACTTC.

V gene TRBV30 combines with J gene TRBJ1-2; D possibly corresponds to TRBD1 (6 bases). V gave up 0 bases and J gave up 6 bases, with 11 bases separating them. Germline V gene data show CDR1 as GTSNPN and CDR2 as SVGIG (reference sequence). This CDR3 has 13 amino acids. In DNA, the CDR3 is TGTGCCTGGAGTGTTGCGGGGGGGCATGGCTACACCTTC. Encoded protein: CAWSVAGGHGYTF.

The sample holds a few counts of this clone. The V call is TRBV5-4, the J call TRBJ1-1, with 8 bases that match TRBD1. The CDR3 covers 14 residues. J lost 3 bases, V lost 2 bases, and 3 bases had no gene match. Germline V gene sequence: CDR1 SGHNT, CDR2 YYREEE (reference sequence). The CDR3 coding sequence is TGTGCCAGCAGCTTACAGGGGGGGGACACTGAAGCTTTCTTT. This gives the protein CASSLQGGDTEAFF.